The entry that follows covers one TCR beta chain sequence. This CDR3 spans 13 amino acids. V lost 3 bases and J lost 6, with 15 bases in between. Germline values: CDR1 GTSNPN, CDR2 SVGIG (reference sequence). RNA was extracted and reverse transcribed into cDNA as the sequencing template. TCRdb's copy holds only in-frame clones and misses some; the assay was immunoSEQ multiplex PCR. The sample comprises tens of thousands of clones, around half of which are singletons, and approximately 18% rests with the top ten. This record comes from a study of CD8+ T cells in alopecia areata. The sample consisted of CD8+ T cells sorted from blood, taken at week 0. The chain uses TRBV30 and TRBJ2-7; tentative D call: TRBD1 (6 bases). This TCR came from a human donor with alopecia areata. The CDR3 nucleotides read TGTGCCTGGAGCCCAGGGGTGTCGGTCGAGCAGTACTTC. Translating gives CAWSPGVSVEQYF.